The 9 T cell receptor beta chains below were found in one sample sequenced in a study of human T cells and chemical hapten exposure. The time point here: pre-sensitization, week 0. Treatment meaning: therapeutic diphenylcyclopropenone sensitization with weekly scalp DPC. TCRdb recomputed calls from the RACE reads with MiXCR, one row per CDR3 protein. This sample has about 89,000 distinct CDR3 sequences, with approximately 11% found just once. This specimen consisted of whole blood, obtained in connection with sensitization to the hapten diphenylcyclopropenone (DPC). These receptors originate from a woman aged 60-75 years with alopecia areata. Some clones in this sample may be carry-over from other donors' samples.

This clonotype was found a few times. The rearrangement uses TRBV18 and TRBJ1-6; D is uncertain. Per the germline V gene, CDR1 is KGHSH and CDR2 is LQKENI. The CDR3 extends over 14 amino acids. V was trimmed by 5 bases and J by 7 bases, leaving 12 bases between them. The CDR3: CASSATEGNSPLHF. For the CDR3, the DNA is TGTGCCAGCTCAGCGACGGAAGGAAATTCACCCCTCCACTTT.

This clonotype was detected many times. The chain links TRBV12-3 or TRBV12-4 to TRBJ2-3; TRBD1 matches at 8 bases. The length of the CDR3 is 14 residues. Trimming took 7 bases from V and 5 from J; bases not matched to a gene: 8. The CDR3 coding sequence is TGTGCCAGCACCCAGGACAGGGCGTTAGATACGCAGTATTTT. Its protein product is CASTQDRALDTQYF.

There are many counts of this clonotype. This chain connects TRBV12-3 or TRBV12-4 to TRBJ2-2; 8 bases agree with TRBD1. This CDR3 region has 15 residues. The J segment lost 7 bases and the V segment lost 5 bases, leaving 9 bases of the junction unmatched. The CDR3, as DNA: TGTGCCAGCAGTCCCCGGGCAGGGGGCGGCGGGGAGCTGTTTTTT. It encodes CASSPRAGGGGELFF.

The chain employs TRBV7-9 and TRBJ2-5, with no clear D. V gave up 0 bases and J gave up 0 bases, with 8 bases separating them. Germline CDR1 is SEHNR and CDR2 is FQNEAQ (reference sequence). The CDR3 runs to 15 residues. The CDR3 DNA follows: TGTGCCAGCAGCTTAGCGGGGTCGTACCAAGAGACCCAGTACTTC. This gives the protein CASSLAGSYQETQYF.

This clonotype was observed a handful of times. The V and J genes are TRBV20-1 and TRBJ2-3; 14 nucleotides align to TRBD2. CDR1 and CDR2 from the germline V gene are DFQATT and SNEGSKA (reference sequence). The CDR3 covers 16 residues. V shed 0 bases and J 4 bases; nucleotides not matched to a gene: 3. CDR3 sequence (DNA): TGCAGTGCTAGAGACCAGGGACTAGCGGGGGCAGATACGCAGTATTTT. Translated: CSARDQGLAGADTQYF.

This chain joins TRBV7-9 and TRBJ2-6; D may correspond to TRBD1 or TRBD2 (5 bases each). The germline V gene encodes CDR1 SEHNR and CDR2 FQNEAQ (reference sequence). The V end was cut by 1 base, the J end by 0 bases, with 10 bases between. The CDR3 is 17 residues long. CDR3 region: CASSLGGTSSGANVLTF. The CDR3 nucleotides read TGTGCCAGCAGCTTAGGGGGGACGAGCTCTGGGGCCAACGTCCTGACTTTC.

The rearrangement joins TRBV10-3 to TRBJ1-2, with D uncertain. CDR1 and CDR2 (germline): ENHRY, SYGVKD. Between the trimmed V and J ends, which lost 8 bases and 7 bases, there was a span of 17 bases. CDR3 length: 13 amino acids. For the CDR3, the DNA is TGTGCCATCCCCGAGGTGGGTGGCGGTGGCTACACCTTC. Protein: CAIPEVGGGGYTF.

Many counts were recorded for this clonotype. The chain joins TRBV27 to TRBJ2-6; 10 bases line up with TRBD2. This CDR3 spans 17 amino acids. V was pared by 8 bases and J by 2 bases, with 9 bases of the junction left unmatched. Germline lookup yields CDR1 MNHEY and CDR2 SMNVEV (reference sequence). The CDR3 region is CASGPSGGSTGANVLTF. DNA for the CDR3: TGTGCCAGCGGGCCTAGCGGGGGTTCTACTGGGGCCAACGTCCTGACTTTC.

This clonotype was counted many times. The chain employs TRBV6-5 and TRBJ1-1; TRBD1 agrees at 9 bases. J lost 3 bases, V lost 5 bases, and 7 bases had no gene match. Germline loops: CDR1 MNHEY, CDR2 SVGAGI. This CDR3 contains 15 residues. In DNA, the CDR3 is TGTGCCAGCAGTCCCTACAGGACAGGGGACACTGAAGCTTTCTTT. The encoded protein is CASSPYRTGDTEAFF.